What follows are 3 T cell receptor beta chains derived from one specimen sequenced in a study of T-cell memory formation after mild COVID-19. A single record per CDR3 protein comes from TCRdb applying MiXCR to the 5' RACE reads. The sample yields some 280,000 distinct CDR3 sequences, under 20% seen once. What was sequenced was PBMCs or a T cell subset sorted from them (not recorded which). Receptors were obtained from a man in his late teens or twenties who had mild COVID-19 (a few samples of this study predate the infection). Cell type and time point are not known.

This clonotype has just a few counts. The chain employs TRBV7-2 and TRBJ2-1; D remains unclear. Trimming left V 4 bases short and J 1 base short, with 8 bases between. The CDR3 runs 14 residues. The germline V gene has CDR1 SGHTA and CDR2 FQGNSA. CDR3 sequence reads: CASSSTWSYNEQFF. CDR3 nucleotides: TGTGCCAGCAGCTCGACCTGGTCCTACAATGAGCAGTTCTTC.

The CDR3 nucleotides are TGTGCCAGCAGCTTAGACGGCCTGACGTATCAGCCCCAGCATTTT. Translation: CASSLDGLTYQPQHF. This chain links TRBV7-9 with TRBJ1-5; D unclear. Trimming removed 1 base at V and 5 bases at J, with 12 bases between. The CDR3 covers 15 residues. Germline V gene lookup returns CDR1 SEHNR and CDR2 FQNEAQ (reference sequence).

The gene calls are TRBV7-2 and TRBJ2-7; 7 nucleotides agree with TRBD2. J lost 0 bases, V lost 6 bases, and 8 bases had no gene match. CDR1 and CDR2 (germline): SGHTA, FQGNSA. The CDR3 extends over 15 amino acids. The CDR3 DNA reads as TGTGCCAGCAGGCCAGTGGGCGGGAGCTCCTACGAGCAGTACTTC. Encoded protein: CASRPVGGSSYEQYF.